This T cell receptor beta chain was sequenced during a study of Graves' ophthalmopathy and Graves' hyperthyroidism. Study-wide background: Sampling took place at initial diagnosis, with peripheral blood obtained before any treatment. Study findings and constraints: Sensitivity reached 87.88% and specificity roughly 82% for a 13-signature model separating ophthalmopathy from stable hyperthyroidism. Blood also carried most expanded thyroid clonotypes exceeding 0.001 frequency.

Worth noting for this clonotype: The antigen remains undetermined.

CDR3 regions of TCR beta were amplified from RNA transcripts. The first-round RT-PCR employed HTBI primers together with the Qiagen OneStep RT-PCR kit. A multiplex PCR was then performed as the second round. TCRdb redid the calling of the multiplex PCR reads with MiXCR, one entry per CDR3 protein. The sample contains around 400,000 distinct CDR3 sequences, 18% of which appear only once. Germline V gives CDR1 DFQATT, CDR2 SNEGSKA (reference sequence). Trimming took off 5 bases at V and 0 bases at J, with 11 bases between the two ends. This CDR3 contains 13 residues. The chain uses TRBV20-1 and TRBJ2-7, with unresolved D. Sample: peripheral blood. The receptor was derived from a woman younger than 30 with Graves' ophthalmopathy. CDR3 DNA sequence: TGCAGTGCTTCGGATGCGATCTCCTACGAGCAGTACTTC. Encoded protein: CSASDAISYEQYF.